These 7 T cell receptor beta chains came from one sample sequenced in a study of early T cells in non-severe SARS-CoV-2 infection (dated by TCRdb to the early 2020s). Libraries were built with 5' RACE. Instrument used: NextSeq 500. The raw public data were reprocessed by TCRdb itself: fastp quality trimming at Q25, MiXCR clonotype calling, in-frame beta chains only. Each CDR3 protein gets just one entry, which takes the most common genes and DNA from the rows behind it. The sample includes approximately 75,000 distinct CDR3 sequences, with 14% observed a single time. The ten largest clones represent roughly 3.7% of the sample. The sequences come from whole blood, collected at baseline. The receptors come from an adult who was a healthcare worker with PCR-confirmed SARS-CoV-2 infection or an uninfected control (not recorded which).

V gene TRBV28 combines with J gene TRBJ1-5; D not resolved. Germline lookup yields CDR1 MDHEN and CDR2 SYDVKM. V was shortened by 6 bases and J by 0 bases, with 3 bases between the two germline ends. The CDR3 is 12 amino acids. CDR3 residues: CASRDSNQPQHF. CDR3 nucleotides: TGTGCCAGCAGGGATAGCAATCAGCCCCAGCATTTT.

This clonotype was seen repeatedly, ten times or more. The J gene is TRBJ2-7, the V gene TRBV6-4; D remains unclear. The ends were cut back, 7 bases at V and 10 bases at J, with 11 bases in the middle. The length of the CDR3 is 10 residues. In germline, CDR1 is MRHNA, CDR2 SNTAGT. CDR3 region: CASNSSLQYF. Written as DNA, the CDR3 is TGTGCCAGCAATAGCTCCCTCCAGTACTTC.

This chain joins TRBV18 and TRBJ2-3, with TRBD2 identical over 14 bases. Trimming removed 4 bases from V and 3 bases from J; junction bases left unmatched: 9. CDR3 length: 18 amino acids. The germline V gene encodes CDR1 KGHSH and CDR2 LQKENI. In DNA, the CDR3 is TGTGCCAGCTCACACGGGACTAGCGGGAGTCGGATAACAGATACGCAGTATTTT. As protein: CASSHGTSGSRITDTQYF.

The rearrangement joins TRBV28 to TRBJ2-4; D is possibly TRBD1 or TRBD2 (6 bases each). This CDR3 contains 15 residues. Germline lookup yields CDR1 MDHEN and CDR2 SYDVKM. V lost 5 bases and J 3 bases, leaving 14 bases between the germline ends. DNA of the CDR3: TGTGCCAGCAGTCCCCTGGAGGGGGTCAAAAACATTCAGTACTTC. It specifies CASSPLEGVKNIQYF.

The chain uses TRBV2 and TRBJ1-6, with D uncertain. There are 14 residues in the CDR3. Germline CDR1 is SNHLY and CDR2 is FYNNEI. V lost 2 bases to trimming and J lost 2 bases, with 4 bases between them. The CDR3 loop reads CASSESTYNSPLHF. The CDR3 DNA reads TGTGCCAGCAGTGAATCAACCTATAATTCACCCCTCCACTTT.

The chain carries TRBV6-1 and TRBJ2-3, with a weak D call TRBD1 (6 bases). The CDR3 has 15 residues. Germline values: CDR1 MNHNS, CDR2 SASEGT. Trimming shortened V by 2 bases and J by 4 bases, and 13 bases separated the two germline ends. CDR3 region: CASSEMAGAADTQYF. CDR3 nucleotides: TGTGCCAGCAGTGAAATGGCAGGGGCGGCAGATACGCAGTATTTT.

This chain joins TRBV20-1 and TRBJ2-2, with TRBD1 matching over 7 bases. This CDR3 has 14 residues. Germline CDR1 DFQATT, CDR2 SNEGSKA (reference sequence). V shed 5 bases and J 8 bases; nucleotides not matched to a gene: 11. The chain's CDR3 is CSAVEGAERGELFF. CDR3 DNA: TGCAGTGCTGTAGAGGGGGCCGAAAGAGGGGAGCTGTTTTTT.